The subject of this entry is one T cell receptor beta chain. The antigen is undetermined. This entry comes from a study of early T cells in non-severe SARS-CoV-2 infection. Unique molecular identifiers were attached to individual cDNA molecules. Each CDR3 protein is one row after TCRdb ran MiXCR on the 5' RACE reads. This sample has 38,000 or so distinct CDR3 sequences; 3.5% to 5% occur once, and the top ten carry 15% to 20%. Study results and limitations: VDJdb matching, biased toward anti-spike CD8 responses, missed private and CD4 specificities.

Trimming at V came to 0 bases and at J to 10 bases, leaving 5 bases not matched to a gene. The CDR3 extends over 15 amino acids. The germline CDR1 and CDR2 sequences are KGHSH and LQKENI. Sequencing used whole blood. The sequence came from an adult who was a healthcare worker with PCR-confirmed SARS-CoV-2 infection or an uninfected control (not recorded which). This chain joins TRBV18 and TRBJ1-6, with TRBD1 matching 8 bases. The CDR3 coding sequence is TGTGCCAGCTCACCACCGACGGGGACAGGATCACCCCTCCACTTT. Its protein is CASSPPTGTGSPLHF.